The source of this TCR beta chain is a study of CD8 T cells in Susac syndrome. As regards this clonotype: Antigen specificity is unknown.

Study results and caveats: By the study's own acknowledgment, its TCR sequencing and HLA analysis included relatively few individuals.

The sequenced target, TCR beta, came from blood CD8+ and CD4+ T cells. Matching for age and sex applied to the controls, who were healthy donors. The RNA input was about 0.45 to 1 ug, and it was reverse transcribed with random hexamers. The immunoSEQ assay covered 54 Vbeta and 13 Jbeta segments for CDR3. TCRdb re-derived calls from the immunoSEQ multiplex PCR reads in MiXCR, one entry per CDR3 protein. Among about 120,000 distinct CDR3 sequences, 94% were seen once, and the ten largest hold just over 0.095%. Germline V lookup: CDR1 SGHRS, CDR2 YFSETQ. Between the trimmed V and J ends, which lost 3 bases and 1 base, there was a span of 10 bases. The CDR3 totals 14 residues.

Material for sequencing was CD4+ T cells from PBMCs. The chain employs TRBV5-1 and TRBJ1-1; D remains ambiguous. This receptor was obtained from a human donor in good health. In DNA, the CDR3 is TGCGCCAGCAGCTGGGTCGCAGGGAACACTGAAGCTTTCTTT. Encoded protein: CASSWVAGNTEAFF. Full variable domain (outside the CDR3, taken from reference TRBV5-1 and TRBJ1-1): KAGVTQTPRYLIKTRGQQVTLSCSPISGHRSVSWYQQTPGQGLQFLFEYFSETQRNKGNFPGRFSGRQFSNSRSEMNVSTLELGDSALYLCASSWVAGNTEAFFGQGTRLTVV.